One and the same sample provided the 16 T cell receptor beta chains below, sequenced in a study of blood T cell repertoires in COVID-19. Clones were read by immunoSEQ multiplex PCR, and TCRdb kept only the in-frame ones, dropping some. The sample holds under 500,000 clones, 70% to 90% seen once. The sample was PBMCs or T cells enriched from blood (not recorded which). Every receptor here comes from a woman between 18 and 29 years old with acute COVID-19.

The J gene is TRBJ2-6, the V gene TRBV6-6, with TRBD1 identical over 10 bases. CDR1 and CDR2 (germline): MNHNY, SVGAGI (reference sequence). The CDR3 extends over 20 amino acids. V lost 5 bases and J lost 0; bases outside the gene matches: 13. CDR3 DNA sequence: TGTGCCAGCAGTCAAACGGCGGGACAGGGGATACTCTCTGGGGCCAACGTCCTGACTTTC. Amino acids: CASSQTAGQGILSGANVLTF.

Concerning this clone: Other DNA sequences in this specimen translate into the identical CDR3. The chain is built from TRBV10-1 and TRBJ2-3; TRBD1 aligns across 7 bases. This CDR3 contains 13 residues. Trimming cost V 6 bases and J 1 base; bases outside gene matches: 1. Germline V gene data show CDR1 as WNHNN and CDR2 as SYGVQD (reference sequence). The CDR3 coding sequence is TGCGCCAGCAGAGGACAGGGCACAGATACGCAGTATTTT. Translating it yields CASRGQGTDTQYF.

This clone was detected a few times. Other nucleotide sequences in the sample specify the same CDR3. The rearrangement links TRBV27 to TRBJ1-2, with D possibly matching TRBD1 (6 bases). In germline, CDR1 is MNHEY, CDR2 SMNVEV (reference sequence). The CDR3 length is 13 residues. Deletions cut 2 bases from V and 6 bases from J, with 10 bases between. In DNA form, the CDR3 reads TGTGCCAGCAGTTTAGGGACAAGAGATGGCTACACCTTC. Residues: CASSLGTRDGYTF.

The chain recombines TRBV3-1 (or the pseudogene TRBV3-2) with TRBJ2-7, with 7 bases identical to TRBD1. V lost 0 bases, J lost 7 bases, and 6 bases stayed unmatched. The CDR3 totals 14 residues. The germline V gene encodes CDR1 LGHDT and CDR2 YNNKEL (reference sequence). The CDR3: CASSQEQGLLEQYF. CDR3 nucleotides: TGTGCCAGCAGCCAAGAACAGGGGCTCTTGGAGCAGTACTTC.

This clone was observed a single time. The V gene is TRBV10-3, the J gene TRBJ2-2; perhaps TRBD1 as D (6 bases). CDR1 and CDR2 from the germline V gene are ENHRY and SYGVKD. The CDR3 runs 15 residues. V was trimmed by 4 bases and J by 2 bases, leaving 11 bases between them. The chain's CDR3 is CAISGQDTNTGELFF. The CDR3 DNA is TGTGCCATCAGTGGACAGGATACAAACACCGGGGAGCTGTTTTTT.

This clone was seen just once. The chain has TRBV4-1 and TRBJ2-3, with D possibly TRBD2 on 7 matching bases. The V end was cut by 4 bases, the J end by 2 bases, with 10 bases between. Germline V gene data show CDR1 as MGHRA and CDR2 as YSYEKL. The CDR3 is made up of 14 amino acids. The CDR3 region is CASSPGGYTDTQYF. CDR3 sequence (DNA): TGCGCCAGCAGCCCGGGGGGCTACACAGATACGCAGTATTTT.

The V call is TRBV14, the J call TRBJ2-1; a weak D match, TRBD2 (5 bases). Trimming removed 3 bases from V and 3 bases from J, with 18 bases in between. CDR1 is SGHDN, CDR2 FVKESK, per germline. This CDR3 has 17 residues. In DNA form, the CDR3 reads TGTGCCAGCAGCCACCTCTCAGGACGGGGAAACTACAATGAGCAGTTCTTC. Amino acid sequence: CASSHLSGRGNYNEQFF.

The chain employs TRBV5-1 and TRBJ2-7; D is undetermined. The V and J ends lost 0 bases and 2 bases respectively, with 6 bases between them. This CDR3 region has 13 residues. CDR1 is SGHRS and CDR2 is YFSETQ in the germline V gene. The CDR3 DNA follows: TGCGCCAGCAGCTTGGCCATCCCCTACGAGCAGTACTTC. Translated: CASSLAIPYEQYF.

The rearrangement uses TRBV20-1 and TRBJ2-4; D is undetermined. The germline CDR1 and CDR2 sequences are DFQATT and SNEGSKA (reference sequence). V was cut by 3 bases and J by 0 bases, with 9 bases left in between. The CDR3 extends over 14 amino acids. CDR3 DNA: TGCAGTGCTAGTCGACACCTAGCCAAAAACATTCAGTACTTC. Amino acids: CSASRHLAKNIQYF.

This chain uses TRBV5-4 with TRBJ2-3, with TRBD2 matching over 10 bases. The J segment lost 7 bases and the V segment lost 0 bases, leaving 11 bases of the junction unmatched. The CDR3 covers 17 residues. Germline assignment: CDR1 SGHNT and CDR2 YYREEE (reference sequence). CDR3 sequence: CASSLARASGGLNTQYF. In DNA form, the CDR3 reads TGTGCCAGCAGCTTGGCCCGGGCTAGCGGGGGATTAAATACGCAGTATTTT.

The CDR3 DNA reads as TGTGCCAGCAGAACCACAGGGATGAACACTGAAGCTTTCTTT. Translated, it gives CASRTTGMNTEAFF. The gene calls are TRBV3-1 (or the pseudogene TRBV3-2) and TRBJ1-1; D is perhaps TRBD1 (6 bases). Trimming pared 6 bases from V and 0 bases from J, leaving 11 bases between. The germline gives CDR1 LGHDT, CDR2 YNNKEL (reference sequence). CDR3 length: 14 residues.

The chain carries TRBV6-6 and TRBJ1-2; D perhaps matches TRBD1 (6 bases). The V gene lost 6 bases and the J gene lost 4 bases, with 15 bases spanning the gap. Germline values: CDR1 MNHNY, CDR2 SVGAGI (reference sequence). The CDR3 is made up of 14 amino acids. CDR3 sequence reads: CASRITGNLYGYTF. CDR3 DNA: TGTGCCAGCAGGATAACAGGGAACCTCTATGGCTACACCTTC.

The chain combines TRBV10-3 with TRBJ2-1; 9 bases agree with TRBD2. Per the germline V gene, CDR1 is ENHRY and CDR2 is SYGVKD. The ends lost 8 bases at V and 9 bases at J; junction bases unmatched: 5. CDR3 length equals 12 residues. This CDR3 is CAIGTTSGEQFF. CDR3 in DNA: TGTGCCATCGGGACGACTAGCGGTGAGCAGTTCTTC.

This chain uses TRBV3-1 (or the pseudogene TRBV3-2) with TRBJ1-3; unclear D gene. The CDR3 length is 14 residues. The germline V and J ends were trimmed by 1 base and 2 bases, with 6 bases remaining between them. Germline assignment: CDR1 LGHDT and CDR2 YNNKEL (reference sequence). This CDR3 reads CASSQVSPGNTIYF. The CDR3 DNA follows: TGTGCCAGCAGCCAAGTATCCCCTGGAAACACCATATATTTT.

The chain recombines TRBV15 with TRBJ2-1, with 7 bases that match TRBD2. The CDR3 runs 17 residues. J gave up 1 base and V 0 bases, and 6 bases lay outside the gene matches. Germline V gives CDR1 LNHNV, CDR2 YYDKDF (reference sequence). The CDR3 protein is CATSRDLAGESYNEQFF. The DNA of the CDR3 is TGTGCCACCAGCAGAGATTTGGCGGGGGAGTCCTACAATGAGCAGTTCTTC.

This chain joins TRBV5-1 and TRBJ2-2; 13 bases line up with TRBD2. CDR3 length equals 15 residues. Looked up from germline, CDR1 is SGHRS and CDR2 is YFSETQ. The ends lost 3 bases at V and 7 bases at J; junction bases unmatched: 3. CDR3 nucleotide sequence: TGCGCCAGCAGCTCCGGGACTAGCGGGATCGGGGAGCTGTTTTTT. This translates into CASSSGTSGIGELFF.